The 25 T cell receptor beta chains reported below all come from one sample, sequenced in a study of brain T cells in children with intractable seizures. Profiled with immunoSEQ multiplex PCR; TCRdb holds only in-frame clones, not every one. This repertoire shows tens of thousands of clones, roughly 89% found once; its top ten account for around 25%. Sample: peripheral blood, taken at surgery. The receptors shown here come from a girl aged 2-9 years with Rasmussen encephalitis and intractable seizures.

This clone was picked up one time. The chain uses TRBV11-2 and TRBJ2-5; no reliable D call. Looked up from germline, CDR1 is SGHAT and CDR2 is FQNNGV. The V end was cut by 3 bases, the J end by 3 bases, with 5 bases between. CDR3 length equals 12 residues. The CDR3 region is CASSFLEETQYF. CDR3 in DNA: TGTGCCAGCAGCTTCTTAGAAGAGACCCAGTACTTC.

The chain joins TRBV4-1 to TRBJ1-2, with a possible D match to TRBD1 (6 bases). Germline assignment: CDR1 MGHRA and CDR2 YSYEKL. CDR3 size: 18 residues. V gave up 1 base and J gave up 0 bases, with 18 bases separating them. CDR3: CASSQVQFGGSTNYGYTF. The CDR3 DNA is TGCGCCAGCAGCCAAGTCCAGTTTGGGGGCAGTACTAACTATGGCTACACCTTC.

This clone was observed a single time. CDR3: CASSPLGAGEETQYF. Here the CDR3 DNA reads TGTGCCAGCAGTCCCCTCGGGGCAGGGGAAGAGACCCAGTACTTC. The gene calls are TRBV28 and TRBJ2-5, with a possible D match to TRBD1 (6 bases). Germline values: CDR1 MDHEN, CDR2 SYDVKM. This CDR3 spans 15 amino acids. V was pared by 5 bases and J by 3 bases, with 16 bases between.

The chain joins TRBV27 to TRBJ1-4, with a weak D call TRBD1 (5 bases). The CDR3 spans 12 residues. CDR1 is MNHEY, CDR2 SMNVEV, per germline (reference sequence). V lost 8 bases, J lost 5 bases, and 9 bases lay in between. The CDR3 is CASSGVNEKLFF. In nucleotides, the CDR3 is TGTGCCAGCTCGGGGGTGAATGAAAAACTGTTTTTT.

V gene TRBV5-1 combines with J gene TRBJ2-7; a possible D gene is TRBD1 (6 bases). V was clipped by 7 bases and J by 7 bases, with 18 bases between them. The CDR3 is 13 residues long. The germline gives CDR1 SGHRS, CDR2 YFSETQ. The CDR3 protein is CASRTPRGTEQYF. CDR3 nucleotide sequence: TGCGCCAGCCGGACGCCAAGAGGGACAGAGCAGTACTTC.

This chain uses TRBV3-1 (or the pseudogene TRBV3-2) with TRBJ2-1, with unresolved D. This CDR3 has 14 residues. V was pared by 4 bases and J by 0 bases, with 7 bases between. The germline V gene encodes CDR1 LGHDT and CDR2 YNNKEL (reference sequence). The CDR3 protein is CASSLGSSYNEQFF. Written as DNA, the CDR3 is TGTGCCAGCAGCCTCGGAAGCTCCTACAATGAGCAGTTCTTC.

Only one count was recorded for this clone. J is TRBJ2-1 and V is TRBV12-3 or TRBV12-4; D unresolved. The CDR3 sequence is 11 residues long. Trimming cost V 4 bases and J 7 bases, with 5 bases left between them. In DNA, the CDR3 is TGTGCCAGCAGTTCCAGGAATGAGCAGTTCTTC. Translation: CASSSRNEQFF.

The chain uses TRBV7-2 and TRBJ2-7, with 8 positions matching TRBD2. V shed 7 bases, J shed 7 bases, and the junction held 12 bases outside the gene matches. CDR1 and CDR2 from the germline V gene are SGHTA and FQGNSA. The CDR3 extends over 14 amino acids. In DNA form, the CDR3 reads TGTGCCAGCATGCTCGGGGGGGGGCCGTATGAGCAGTACTTC. Protein sequence: CASMLGGGPYEQYF.

J is TRBJ1-4 and V is TRBV28, with D possibly being TRBD1 (6 bases). The CDR3 is 13 amino acids. In germline, CDR1 is MDHEN, CDR2 SYDVKM. Trimming took 3 bases from V and 8 from J, leaving 10 bases between them. The CDR3 nucleotides are TGTGCCAGCAGTTTGGACAGAACCGAAAAACTGTTTTTT. It yields the protein CASSLDRTEKLFF.

The chain employs TRBV6-5 and TRBJ1-2; 8 bases are shared with TRBD1. This CDR3 has 13 residues. Germline CDR1 reads MNHEY; CDR2 reads SVGAGI. V lost 4 bases and J lost 11; bases outside the gene matches: 9. Here the CDR3 reads CASSSDRDQGYTF. The CDR3 nucleotides read TGTGCCAGCAGTTCGGACAGGGATCAAGGGTACACCTTC.

The chain combines TRBV3-1 (or the pseudogene TRBV3-2) with TRBJ2-7; tentative D call: TRBD2 (5 bases). The CDR3 runs to 14 residues. V lost 1 base and J lost 2, with 9 bases in between. Germline V gene lookup returns CDR1 LGHDT and CDR2 YNNKEL (reference sequence). The chain's CDR3 is CASSQGSGPYEQYF. The CDR3 bases are TGTGCCAGCAGCCAAGGGAGCGGACCCTACGAGCAGTACTTC.

The chain recombines TRBV19 with TRBJ1-5; unclear D gene. Trimming shortened V by 5 bases and J by 5 bases, and 13 bases separated the two germline ends. CDR3 length: 14 amino acids. The germline gives CDR1 LNHDA, CDR2 SQIVND (reference sequence). Written as DNA, the CDR3 is TGTGCCAGTAGTCCCCGGGCGGCGGATCAGCCCCAGCATTTT. This translates into CASSPRAADQPQHF.

V is TRBV18 and J is TRBJ2-3; 11 nucleotides line up with TRBD1. V trimming: 3 bases; J trimming: 8 bases; junction bases outside the gene matches: 4. There are 14 residues in the CDR3. Germline-derived CDR1 and CDR2 are KGHSH and LQKENI. CDR3 DNA: TGTGCCAGCTCACCCGCTGGGACAGGGGGTACGCAGTATTTT. This encodes CASSPAGTGGTQYF.

J is TRBJ2-3 and V is TRBV18; TRBD2 might be the D (6 bases). The ends were cut back, 1 base at V and 6 bases at J, with 11 bases in the middle. This CDR3 has 14 residues. Germline CDR1 and CDR2: KGHSH and LQKENI. CDR3 residues: CASSPRAGPDTQYF. CDR3 nucleotides: TGTGCCAGCTCACCACGGGCGGGACCCGATACGCAGTATTTT.

The genes are TRBV6-6 and TRBJ1-3; possibly TRBD1 for D (6 bases). The CDR3 extends over 14 amino acids. The germline V gene has CDR1 MNHNY and CDR2 SVGAGI (reference sequence). Trimming pared 6 bases from V and 8 bases from J, leaving 17 bases between. The CDR3 region is CASSEQGVRDTIYF. The CDR3 DNA is TGTGCCAGCAGCGAACAGGGTGTCAGAGACACCATATATTTT.

This sequence joins TRBV10-3 and TRBJ2-7; TRBD2 matches 8 bases. The CDR3 consists of 14 residues. The germline gives CDR1 ENHRY, CDR2 SYGVKD. With V trimmed by 3 bases and J by 3 bases, 4 bases remained unmatched. In DNA form, the CDR3 reads TGTGCCATCAGTGAATCTAGCGGGCGCTACGAGCAGTACTTC. Translation gives CAISESSGRYEQYF.

The genes are TRBV6-5 and TRBJ2-7; TRBD2 aligns across 10 bases. This CDR3 has 14 amino acids. J gave up 2 bases and V 6 bases, and 4 bases lay outside the gene matches. CDR1 and CDR2 from the germline V gene are MNHEY and SVGAGI. The CDR3 here is CASRSGLAAYEQYF. The CDR3 nucleotides read TGTGCCAGCAGATCCGGACTAGCGGCCTACGAGCAGTACTTC.

This clone has at least ten counts. This chain links TRBV4-1 with TRBJ2-5; 8 positions match TRBD1. J gave up 2 bases and V 3 bases, and 11 bases lay outside the gene matches. This CDR3 has 17 amino acids. From germline, CDR1 is MGHRA and CDR2 YSYEKL. CDR3 bases: TGCGCCAGCAGCCAGATTATTGGGACAGGTACGCAAGAGACCCAGTACTTC. It encodes CASSQIIGTGTQETQYF.

The gene calls are TRBV28 and TRBJ2-1, with a possible D match to TRBD1 (5 bases). The germline V gene has CDR1 MDHEN and CDR2 SYDVKM. V lost 8 bases, J lost 3 bases, and 23 bases lay in between. The CDR3 runs to 17 residues. CDR3: CASVPDPPRTYYNEQFF. CDR3 nucleotide sequence: TGTGCCAGCGTCCCCGACCCGCCGCGGACATACTACAATGAGCAGTTCTTC.

Concerning this clone itself: This same CDR3 is encoded by further DNA sequences in the sample. The rearrangement links TRBV29-1 to TRBJ1-1; D gene ambiguous. CDR3 length: 13 residues. Germline assignment: CDR1 SQVTM and CDR2 ANQGSEA. The V end was cut by 6 bases, the J end by 0 bases, with 11 bases between. CDR3 residues: CSVLGRMNTEAFF. The DNA for the CDR3 is TGCAGCGTATTAGGAAGAATGAACACTGAAGCTTTCTTT.

This clone was detected only once. This sequence joins TRBV18 and TRBJ2-6; 7 nucleotides match TRBD1. The germline CDR1 and CDR2 sequences are KGHSH and LQKENI. The CDR3 length is 17 residues. V was pared by 3 bases and J by 1 base, with 6 bases of the junction left unmatched. CDR3 coding DNA: TGTGCCAGCTCACCTCCTACAGGGGAATCTGGGGCCAACGTCCTGACTTTC. Protein product: CASSPPTGESGANVLTF.

V usage is TRBV15 and J usage is TRBJ2-5, with unresolved D. CDR3 size: 15 residues. Trimming pared 2 bases from V and 4 bases from J, leaving 14 bases between. In germline, CDR1 is LNHNV, CDR2 YYDKDF (reference sequence). The CDR3 region is CATSRSSLGSETQYF. The CDR3 region has the DNA TGTGCCACCAGCAGATCGAGCCTTGGCTCAGAGACCCAGTACTTC.

The V call is TRBV6-5, the J call TRBJ1-2, with 9 nucleotides matching TRBD1. Germline assignment: CDR1 MNHEY and CDR2 SVGAGI. The CDR3 is 14 amino acids. V gave up 7 bases and J gave up 7 bases; unmatched junction bases: 10. The DNA for the CDR3 is TGTGCCAGCACCGGTCGGGACAGGGTTCTTGGCTACACCTTC. It specifies CASTGRDRVLGYTF.

This clone appeared a single time. The J gene is TRBJ2-7, the V gene TRBV4-1; D is perhaps TRBD1 (6 bases). Trimming pared 1 base from V and 2 bases from J, leaving 12 bases between. The CDR3 has 15 amino acids. Germline assignment: CDR1 MGHRA and CDR2 YSYEKL. CDR3 loop: CASSQAPGDTYEQYF. The DNA for the CDR3 is TGCGCCAGCAGCCAAGCCCCCGGGGACACCTACGAGCAGTACTTC.

This sequence joins TRBV7-9 and TRBJ1-6; TRBD1 agrees at 8 bases. From germline, CDR1 is SEHNR and CDR2 FQNEAQ (reference sequence). This CDR3 comprises 15 residues. After removal of 0 bases from V and 8 bases from J, the junction contained 3 bases not matched to a gene. CDR3 amino acids: CASSLATGGDSPLHF. CDR3 nucleotides: TGTGCCAGCAGCTTAGCTACAGGGGGGGATTCACCCCTCCACTTT.